The rows below give T cell receptor beta chains drawn from one sample of a study of T cells after yellow fever vaccination. TCRdb fed the 5' RACE reads into MiXCR, producing one record per CDR3 protein. The sample contains 400,000 to 450,000 distinct CDR3 sequences, approximately 19% of which appear only once. The source was PBMCs, collected before the yellow fever booster vaccination. The receptors derive from a man between 18 and 35 years old who received the YFV17D yellow fever vaccine. CDR3s include the opening cysteine and the closing phenylalanine or tryptophan. Each record gives: D gene, V gene, clone size, J gene, CDR3 DNA, CDR3 protein. The D gene is left open where the match is weak. Clone size is shown for a subset of rows, as once, few, many or a class of expanded clone.

D: TRBD2
V: TRBV6-5
size: many
J: TRBJ2-7
DNA: TGTGCCAGCAGGTCCCCCGGGGGGAGCTCCTACGAGCAGTACTTC
CDR3: CASRSPGGSSYEQYF

D: -
V: TRBV12-3/TRBV12-4
size: -
J: TRBJ2-2
DNA: TGTGCCAGCAGTCTAGGACAGACAAGGACCGGGGAGCTGTTTTTT
CDR3: CASSLGQTRTGELFF

D: -
V: TRBV7-9
size: -
J: TRBJ1-1
DNA: TGTGCCAGCAGCTTACGGGATTTCATTGGGGCTTTCTTT
CDR3: CASSLRDFIGAFF

D: -
V: TRBV5-1
size: -
J: TRBJ2-3
DNA: TGCGCCAGCAGCCAACAGACAGCTAGCACAGATACGCAGTATTTT
CDR3: CASSQQTASTDTQYF

D: -
V: TRBV19
size: few
J: TRBJ1-2
DNA: TGTGCCAGTAGCCCGGGGGCCTGGAATGGCTACACCTTC
CDR3: CASSPGAWNGYTF

D: -
V: TRBV7-2
size: few
J: TRBJ2-1
DNA: TGTGCCAGCAGCCCGGGGGTTGAGCAGTTCTTC
CDR3: CASSPGVEQFF

D: -
V: TRBV4-1
size: many
J: TRBJ2-5
DNA: TGCGCCAGCAGCCAAGCTCTAGTGGCAGAGACCCAGTACTTC
CDR3: CASSQALVAETQYF

D: -
V: TRBV10-2
size: many
J: TRBJ2-1
DNA: TGCGCCGTACTCCGGGACAATTACAATGAGCAGTTCTTC
CDR3: CAVLRDNYNEQFF

D: -
V: TRBV7-2
size: few
J: TRBJ1-1
DNA: TGTGCCAGCAGCTTGCTCCCAGGCACTGAAGCTTTCTTT
CDR3: CASSLLPGTEAFF

D: -
V: TRBV29-1
size: -
J: TRBJ2-1
DNA: TGCAGCGTTGCCCCCCGGCTTGGACGGTCCAATGGTGGGTTCTTC
CDR3: CSVAPRLGRSNGGFF

D: -
V: TRBV20-1
size: many
J: TRBJ1-6
DNA: TGCAGTGCTAGGTGGGGGGTCAACAATTCACCCCTCCACTTT
CDR3: CSARWGVNNSPLHF

D: -
V: TRBV7-9
size: -
J: TRBJ1-4
DNA: TGTGCCAGCAGCTCCATTTCCGAACCGAAACTGTTTTTT
CDR3: CASSSISEPKLFF

D: -
V: TRBV11-2
size: -
J: TRBJ2-1
DNA: TGTGCCAGCAGCCCACCGAGGGCGGTCAATGAGCAGTTCTTC
CDR3: CASSPPRAVNEQFF

D: TRBD1
V: TRBV4-3
size: few
J: TRBJ1-1
DNA: TGCGCCAGCAGCCAAGACTATGTACAGGGGAGCACTGAAGCTTTCTTT
CDR3: CASSQDYVQGSTEAFF

D: TRBD2
V: TRBV20-1
size: few
J: TRBJ2-3
DNA: TGCAGTGCTAGAGATCTAGCGGGGGGCCCCTCAGATACGCAGTATTTT
CDR3: CSARDLAGGPSDTQYF

D: -
V: TRBV6-5
size: -
J: TRBJ2-2
DNA: TGTGCCAGCAGTTACTCCGCAGACACCGGGGAGCTGTTTTTT
CDR3: CASSYSADTGELFF

D: TRBD1
V: TRBV20-1
size: -
J: TRBJ1-2
DNA: TGCAGTGCTAGAGCTATGGACAGGGGGAACTATGGCTACACCTTC
CDR3: CSARAMDRGNYGYTF

D: -
V: TRBV20-1
size: -
J: TRBJ2-5
DNA: TGCAGTGCGATCCAACGGATGGGCCGACAAGAGACCCAGTACTTC
CDR3: CSAIQRMGRQETQYF

D: -
V: TRBV6-5
size: -
J: TRBJ1-1
DNA: TGTGCCAGCTTTCAACTGGGGGGGAGGACTGAAGCTTTCTTT
CDR3: CASFQLGGRTEAFF

D: TRBD2
V: TRBV3-1
size: few
J: TRBJ2-1
DNA: TGTGCCAGCAGCCAGTTCACTAGCGGCTACAATGAGCAGTTCTTC
CDR3: CASSQFTSGYNEQFF